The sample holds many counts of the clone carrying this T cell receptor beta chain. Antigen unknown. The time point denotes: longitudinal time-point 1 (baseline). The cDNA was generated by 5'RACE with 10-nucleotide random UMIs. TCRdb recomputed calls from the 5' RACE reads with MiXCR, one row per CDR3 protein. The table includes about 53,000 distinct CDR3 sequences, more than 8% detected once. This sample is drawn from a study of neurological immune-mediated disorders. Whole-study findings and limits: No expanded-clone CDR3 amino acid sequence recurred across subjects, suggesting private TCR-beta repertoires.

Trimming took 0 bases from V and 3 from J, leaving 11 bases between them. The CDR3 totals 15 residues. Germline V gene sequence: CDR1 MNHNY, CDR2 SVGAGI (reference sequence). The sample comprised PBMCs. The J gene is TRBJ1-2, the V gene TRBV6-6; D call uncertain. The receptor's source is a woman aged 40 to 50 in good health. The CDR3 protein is CASSYSLSVDYGYTF. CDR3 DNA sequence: TGTGCCAGCAGTTACTCTCTGTCCGTGGACTATGGCTACACCTTC.